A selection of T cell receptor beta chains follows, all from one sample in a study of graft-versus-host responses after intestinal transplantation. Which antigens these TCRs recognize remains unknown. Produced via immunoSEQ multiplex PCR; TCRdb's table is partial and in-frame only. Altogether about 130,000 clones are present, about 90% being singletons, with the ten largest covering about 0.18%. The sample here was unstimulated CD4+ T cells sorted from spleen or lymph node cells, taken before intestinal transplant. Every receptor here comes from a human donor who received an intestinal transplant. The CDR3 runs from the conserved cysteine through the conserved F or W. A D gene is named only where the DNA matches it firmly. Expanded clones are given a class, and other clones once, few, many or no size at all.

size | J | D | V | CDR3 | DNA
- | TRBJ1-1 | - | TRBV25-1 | CASSESTVRNTEAFF | TGTGCCAGCAGTGAATCGACGGTGAGGAACACTGAAGCTTTCTTT
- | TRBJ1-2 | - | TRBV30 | CAGSGGGGGSGYTF | TGTGCCGGGAGTGGGGGCGGGGGAGGCTCTGGCTACACCTTC
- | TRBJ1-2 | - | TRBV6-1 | CASRFTTNYGYTF | TGTGCCAGCCGGTTCACAACTAACTATGGCTACACCTTC
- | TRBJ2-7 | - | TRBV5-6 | CASSADGYEQYF | TGTGCCAGCAGCGCGGACGGCTACGAGCAGTACTTC
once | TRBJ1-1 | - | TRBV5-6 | CASSLGGLKTEAFF | TGTGCCAGCAGCCTTGGAGGCTTGAAGACTGAAGCTTTCTTT
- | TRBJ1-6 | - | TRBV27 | CASSLFRSPLHF | TGTGCCAGCAGTTTATTTCGGTCACCCCTCCACTTT
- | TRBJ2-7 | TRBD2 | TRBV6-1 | CASLGGSASEQYF | TGTGCCAGCCTCGGGGGGTCCGCGAGCGAGCAGTACTTC
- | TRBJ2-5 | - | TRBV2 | CASRGGGGRPMYQETQYF | TGTGCCAGCAGGGGAGGGGGGGGACGACCGATGTACCAAGAGACCCAGTACTTC
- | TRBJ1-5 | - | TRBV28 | CASYGSNQPQHF | TGTGCCAGCTACGGCAGCAATCAGCCCCAGCATTTT
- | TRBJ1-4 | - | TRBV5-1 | CASSLGAQEKLFF | TGCGCCAGCAGCTTGGGAGCCCAAGAAAAACTGTTTTTT
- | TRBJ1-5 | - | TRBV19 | CASSPAGEEQPQHF | TGTGCCAGCAGTCCTGCAGGGGAGGAACAGCCCCAGCATTTT
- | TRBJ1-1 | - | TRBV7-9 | CASSPLGQGAFF | TGTGCCAGCAGCCCCCTTGGCCAGGGGGCTTTCTTT
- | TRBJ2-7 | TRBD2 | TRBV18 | CASSPSREGGLAAPEQYF | TGTGCCAGCTCACCTTCCAGGGAGGGTGGCCTAGCCGCCCCCGAGCAGTACTTC
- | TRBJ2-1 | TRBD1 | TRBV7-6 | CASSSGTGGNEQFF | TGTGCCAGCAGCTCCGGGACAGGGGGCAATGAGCAGTTCTTC
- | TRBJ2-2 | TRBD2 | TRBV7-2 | CASSSFGTSNTGELFF | TGTGCCAGCAGCTCCTTTGGGACTAGCAACACCGGGGAGCTGTTTTTT
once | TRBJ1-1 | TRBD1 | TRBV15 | CATSARTGNTEAFF | TGTGCCACCAGCGCACGGACAGGGAACACTGAAGCTTTCTTT